The clone carrying this TCR beta chain was counted a few times. Its antigen is not identified. J was trimmed by 5 bases and V by 8 bases; bases with no gene match: 5. Germline-derived CDR1 and CDR2 are MNHEY and SVGAGI. The CDR3 runs to 13 residues. This specimen comes from a study of post-analysis software for immune sequencing data. Across the whole study: Patients had relapsing-remitting, secondary progressive or progressive-relapsing multiple sclerosis; some lacked subtype.

Study results and caveats: Multiple sclerosis patients showed significantly lower normalized Chao1 diversity than controls did. When patients were compared with controls, 4 or 5 TRBV segments were more frequent, TRBV5-6, TRBV5-1 and TRBV20-1 among them.

Prepared TCR beta cDNA libraries contained unique molecular identifiers. TCRdb re-called the PCR reads with MiXCR, one entry per CDR3 protein. The sample consists of about 380,000 distinct CDR3 sequences, 30% to 45% of them appearing once. The J gene is TRBJ1-1, the V gene TRBV6-5, with 10 positions matching TRBD1. Sequencing was carried out using blood. This TCR was sampled from a girl between 5 and 17 years old with multiple sclerosis. The CDR3 loop is CASADRGKTEAFF. Written as DNA, the CDR3 is TGTGCCAGCGCGGACAGGGGGAAGACTGAAGCTTTCTTT.